The 16 T cell receptor beta chains presented below share a single source sample, sequenced in a study of control samples from healthy donors and cancer patients. Repertoires were generated with immunoSEQ multiplex PCR, while TCRdb's copy carries only in-frame clones and drops some. This sample yields 140,000 or so clones, of which just under 95% are seen a single time; 14% belongs to the top ten. Source material: PBMCs. These receptors came from a man in his sixties with colorectal cancer.

The rearrangement uses TRBV6-2 or TRBV6-3 and TRBJ2-7, with 7 bases aligning to TRBD2. In germline, CDR1 is MNHEY, CDR2 SVGEGT. The CDR3 sequence is 17 residues long. The ends lost 2 bases at V and 4 bases at J; junction bases unmatched: 14. In nucleotides, the CDR3 is TGTGCCAGCAGTTACCCCCCCGTTCCGGGGGGTACTTACGAGCAGTACTTC. Translating it yields CASSYPPVPGGTYEQYF.

CDR3 residues: CASSISAGQGPYEQYF. In DNA, the CDR3 is TGTGCCAGTAGTATCAGCGCGGGACAGGGCCCCTACGAGCAGTACTTC. This chain links TRBV19 with TRBJ2-7, with TRBD1 matching over 9 bases. Per the germline V gene, CDR1 is LNHDA and CDR2 is SQIVND (reference sequence). J gave up 2 bases and V 3 bases, and 8 bases lay outside the gene matches. The CDR3 has 16 amino acids. Variable domain in full (rest from reference TRBV19 and TRBJ2-7): DGGITQSPKYLFRKEGQNVTLSCEQNLNHDAMYWYRQDPGQGLRLIYYSQIVNDFQKGDIAEGYSVSREKKESFPLTVTSAQKNPTAFYLCASSISAGQGPYEQYFGPGTRLTVT.

This chain links TRBV3-1 (or the pseudogene TRBV3-2) with TRBJ1-5; D gene unclear. The length of the CDR3 is 13 residues. V was clipped by 0 bases and J by 7 bases, with 7 bases between them. Germline assignment: CDR1 LGHDT and CDR2 YNNKEL (reference sequence). The CDR3 here is CASSQDVFQPQHF. Here the CDR3 DNA reads TGTGCCAGCAGCCAAGACGTTTTCCAGCCCCAGCATTTT.

V and J are TRBV5-1 and TRBJ2-3; TRBD2 aligns across 12 bases. The CDR3 is 15 residues long. Germline V gene data show CDR1 as SGHRS and CDR2 as YFSETQ. The J segment lost 5 bases and the V segment lost 1 base, leaving 2 bases of the junction unmatched. CDR3 nucleotides: TGCGCCAGCAGCTTGCTAGCGGGGGGGCAAGATACGCAGTATTTT. It yields the protein CASSLLAGGQDTQYF.

The J gene is TRBJ2-5, the V gene TRBV11-3, with 9 bases aligning to TRBD2. Germline CDR1 is SGHNT and CDR2 is YENEEA. The CDR3 is 16 amino acids. V dropped 3 bases and J dropped 4; count of bases not matched to a gene: 9. The CDR3 sequence: CASSFGGGAGAETQYF. For the CDR3, the DNA is TGTGCCAGCAGCTTCGGCGGGGGGGCGGGGGCAGAGACCCAGTACTTC.

The chain links TRBV19 to TRBJ2-5; 10 bases are shared with TRBD1. After removal of 5 bases from V and 1 base from J, the junction contained 7 bases not matched to a gene. Germline V gene lookup returns CDR1 LNHDA and CDR2 SQIVND (reference sequence). This CDR3 has 16 amino acids. The CDR3 sequence: CASSPRDRGFQETQYF. CDR3 sequence (DNA): TGTGCCAGTAGTCCCCGGGACAGGGGTTTCCAAGAGACCCAGTACTTC.

The chain employs TRBV6-5 and TRBJ1-1; D is unclear. The germline gives CDR1 MNHEY, CDR2 SVGAGI. The V gene lost 0 bases and the J gene lost 6 bases, with 8 bases spanning the gap. The CDR3 has 13 residues. The CDR3 DNA reads as TGTGCCAGCAGTTACTCGGAGAGGGCTGAAGCTTTCTTT. Translation gives CASSYSERAEAFF.

This chain connects TRBV10-2 to TRBJ2-3; 7 bases map to TRBD2. V lost 9 bases, J lost 4 bases, and 10 bases stayed unmatched. Germline CDR1 is WSHSY and CDR2 is SAAADI. The CDR3 totals 14 residues. CDR3: CASRAGVDPDTQYF. DNA of the CDR3: TGCGCCAGTCGGGCGGGGGTAGACCCAGATACGCAGTATTTT.

J is TRBJ2-5 and V is TRBV28, with 10 bases fitting TRBD2. With 7 bases clipped from V and 7 bases from J, the junction kept 6 bases outside the gene matches. Germline lookup yields CDR1 MDHEN and CDR2 SYDVKM. This CDR3 is 13 amino acids long. The CDR3 reads CASKAGGLATQYF. The CDR3 region has the DNA TGTGCCAGCAAAGCGGGGGGGCTCGCGACCCAGTACTTC. The full variable domain, completed using reference TRBV28 and TRBJ2-5, is DVKVTQSSRYLVKRTGEKVFLECVQDMDHENMFWYRQDPGLGLRLIYFSYDVKMKEKGDIPEGYSVSREKKERFSLILESASTNQTSMYLCASKAGGLATQYFGPGTRLLVL.

The J gene is TRBJ2-6, the V gene TRBV19; D remains ambiguous. CDR3 length: 14 amino acids. The germline V gene encodes CDR1 LNHDA and CDR2 SQIVND (reference sequence). The germline V and J ends were trimmed by 4 bases and 0 bases, with 4 bases remaining between them. The CDR3 sequence: CASSKLSGANVLTF. The CDR3, as DNA: TGTGCCAGTAGTAAGCTCTCTGGGGCCAACGTCCTGACTTTC.

In regard to this clone: Other DNA sequences of this sample code for an identical CDR3. The chain joins TRBV6-4 to TRBJ1-1, with unresolved D. Trimming shortened V by 3 bases and J by 1 base, and 9 bases separated the two germline ends. The CDR3 runs to 14 residues. Germline-derived CDR1 and CDR2 are MRHNA and SNTAGT. CDR3 loop: CASSDSSRNTEAFF. The CDR3 bases are TGTGCCAGCAGTGATTCGTCCAGGAACACTGAAGCTTTCTTT.

The rearrangement links TRBV9 to TRBJ2-2; possibly TRBD2 for D (6 bases). CDR3 length: 15 amino acids. Trimming removed 5 bases at V and 0 bases at J, with 11 bases between. Germline-derived CDR1 and CDR2 are SGDLS and YYNGEE. The CDR3 nucleotides read TGTGCCAGCAGAGGAGGGCCCGCGAACACCGGGGAGCTGTTTTTT. Translated: CASRGGPANTGELFF.

The chain carries TRBV28 and TRBJ1-6, with D tentatively TRBD1 (6 bases). The CDR3 loop spans 14 amino acids. V shed 9 bases and J shed 1 base, with 10 bases lying between them. In germline, CDR1 is MDHEN, CDR2 SYDVKM. CDR3 in DNA: TGTGCCAGTACAGGGTGGTCCTATAATTCACCCCTCCACTTT. This translates into CASTGWSYNSPLHF.

The chain recombines TRBV19 with TRBJ2-3; D remains ambiguous. Per germline, CDR1 LNHDA and CDR2 SQIVND (reference sequence). V lost 6 bases, J lost 3 bases, and 13 bases lay in between. CDR3 length: 14 amino acids. CDR3 region: CASRTTSKTDTQYF. The CDR3 DNA follows: TGTGCCAGTAGAACGACCTCTAAGACAGATACGCAGTATTTT. Full variable domain (missing parts from reference TRBV19 and TRBJ2-3): DGGITQSPKYLFRKEGQNVTLSCEQNLNHDAMYWYRQDPGQGLRLIYYSQIVNDFQKGDIAEGYSVSREKKESFPLTVTSAQKNPTAFYLCASRTTSKTDTQYFGPGTRLTVL.

Turning to this clone: Mismatch with germline at one junction end may stem from a read error. The gene calls are TRBV5-1 and TRBJ1-1; TRBD1 might be the D (5 bases). The CDR3 covers 16 residues. Per the germline V gene, CDR1 is SGHRS and CDR2 is YFSETQ. The CDR3 nucleotides are TGCGCCAGCAGTTTGGGGCAGGTTTTCAAGGACACTGAAGCTTTCTTT. It is translated as CASSLGQVFKDTEAFF.

The V gene is TRBV19, the J gene TRBJ1-5; 7 bases line up with TRBD1. This CDR3 comprises 17 residues. Germline-derived CDR1 and CDR2 are LNHDA and SQIVND (reference sequence). The J segment lost 3 bases and the V segment lost 3 bases, leaving 11 bases of the junction unmatched. The DNA of the CDR3 is TGTGCCAGTAGTATCCGGACAACAGGGGCTCTCAATCAGCCCCAGCATTTT. It translates to CASSIRTTGALNQPQHF.